This T cell receptor (beta chain) was captured by sequencing in a study of blood T cell repertoires in COVID-19. The overall study: Researchers got acute and convalescent COVID-19 samples from the United States, Italy and Spain. The analysed material was cDNA or gDNA that came from T cells, B-cell-depleted T cells, or PBMCs.

Original handling: Amplifying reference gene primers gave estimates of nucleated cell counts. Produced via immunoSEQ multiplex PCR; TCRdb's table is partial and in-frame only. That table is the source of V, J and clone size, and D and trimming were worked out from the DNA. The profile covers hundreds of thousands of clones, with roughly 82% appearing a single time and 4.9% taken by the ten largest. Germline V gene data show CDR1 as SGHRS and CDR2 as YFSETQ. The CDR3 extends over 17 amino acids. Trimming took off 3 bases at V and 4 bases at J, with 19 bases between the two ends. This chain links TRBV5-1 with TRBJ2-2; D may be TRBD2 (6 bases). The source material was peripheral blood. The receptor comes from an elderly woman with active or convalescent COVID-19. CDR3 DNA: TGCGCCAGCAGCTCCTGGGGGGTAGCGGTGAGCACCGGGGAGCTGTTTTTT. Translated, it gives CASSSWGVAVSTGELFF. The full variable domain, rest sourced from reference TRBV5-1 and TRBJ2-2, is KAGVTQTPRYLIKTRGQQVTLSCSPISGHRSVSWYQQTPGQGLQFLFEYFSETQRNKGNFPGRFSGRQFSNSRSEMNVSTLELGDSALYLCASSSWGVAVSTGELFFGEGSRLTVL.